This T cell receptor (beta chain) was identified during a study of shared clonotypes between healthy human individuals. Into CD45RA+ naive and CD45RA-negative memory subsets, the CD4+ cells were split. Sorted subsets were amplified in replicate PCRs using about 200 ng DNA, roughly 30,000 T cell genomes. Data came from immunoSEQ multiplex PCR; TCRdb stores just in-frame clones and leaves some out. The table lists over 2 million clones, less than 95% of them singletons. This clone was detected only once. V lost 5 bases and J lost 0; bases outside the gene matches: 12. From germline, CDR1 is SGHTA and CDR2 FQGTGA. The CDR3 sequence is 18 residues long.

The sequenced sample was naive CD4+ T cells from PBMCs. As to subset: CD45RA+ positively selected. The chain employs TRBV7-3 and TRBJ2-1; 8 bases are a match to TRBD2. This clonotype was obtained from a man younger than 35 in good health. Some clones in this sample may be carry-over from other donors' samples. CDR3 region: CASSVRGRSGSSYNEQFF. In nucleotides, the CDR3 is TGTGCCAGCAGCGTAAGGGGTCGGAGCGGGAGCTCCTACAATGAGCAGTTCTTC. Drawing the rest from reference TRBV7-3 and TRBJ2-1, the complete variable domain is GAGVSQTPSNKVTEKGKYVELRCDPISGHTALYWYRQSLGQGPEFLIYFQGTGAADDSGLPNDRFFAVRPEGSVSTLKIQRTERGDSAVYLCASSVRGRSGSSYNEQFFGPGTRLTVL.